One and the same sample provided the 23 T cell receptor beta chains below, sequenced in a study of blood T cells in healthy people across ages. Sample-barcoded 5' priming and a J-beta primer mix drove a second PCR of about 7 to 12 cycles. Each CDR3 protein is one row after TCRdb ran MiXCR on the 5' RACE reads. The top ten hold over 20% of the sample, which has about a million distinct CDR3 sequences, just over 50% seen once. The sample was blood. These receptors were collected from an older woman in good health.

This clonotype was seen more than once but under ten times. J is TRBJ1-4 and V is TRBV5-1; D uncertain. V lost 2 bases and J 5 bases, leaving 10 bases between the germline ends. Germline V gene data show CDR1 as SGHRS and CDR2 as YFSETQ. CDR3 length: 14 amino acids. CDR3 DNA: TGCGCCAGCAGCTTTGGGCCTTCAAATGAAAAACTGTTTTTT. It is translated as CASSFGPSNEKLFF. Complete variable domain (other parts from reference TRBV5-1 and TRBJ1-4): KAGVTQTPRYLIKTRGQQVTLSCSPISGHRSVSWYQQTPGQGLQFLFEYFSETQRNKGNFPGRFSGRQFSNSRSEMNVSTLELGDSALYLCASSFGPSNEKLFFGSGTQLSVL.

The chain carries TRBV6-5 and TRBJ2-5; TRBD1 matches 7 bases. CDR1 and CDR2 (germline): MNHEY, SVGAGI. J gave up 0 bases and V 8 bases, and 9 bases lay outside the gene matches. The CDR3 has 15 amino acids. The CDR3 DNA sequence: TGTGCCAGCGGGAGTCGAGGGACAGACCAAGAGACCCAGTACTTC. Encoded protein: CASGSRGTDQETQYF.

This rearrangement joins TRBV15 to TRBJ2-3, with a tentative D call TRBD1 (5 bases). This CDR3 has 16 residues. The germline V gene has CDR1 LNHNV and CDR2 YYDKDF (reference sequence). The V and J ends lost 4 bases and 0 bases respectively, with 14 bases between them. CDR3 amino acids: CATSIGAPRSTDTQYF. The DNA for the CDR3 is TGTGCCACCAGCATTGGGGCACCGCGCAGCACAGATACGCAGTATTTT.

This clonotype has only a few counts. The chain has TRBV4-1 and TRBJ1-2; D perhaps matches TRBD1 (6 bases). The CDR3 spans 13 residues. Germline V gives CDR1 MGHRA, CDR2 YSYEKL. The germline V and J ends were trimmed by 2 bases and 5 bases, with 9 bases remaining between them. As DNA, the CDR3 is TGCGCCAGCAGCCAACAGGGGTTGTATGGCTACACCTTC. This encodes CASSQQGLYGYTF.

The CDR3 loop reads CASRFTPSSYEQYF. The DNA for the CDR3 is TGTGCCAGCAGGTTCACCCCTAGCTCCTACGAGCAGTACTTC. The gene calls are TRBV28 and TRBJ2-7; D ambiguous. The CDR3 totals 14 residues. V was pared by 6 bases and J by 0 bases, with 12 bases between. CDR1 is MDHEN and CDR2 is SYDVKM in the germline V gene.

In the case of this clonotype: A much larger clone differs from this one at a single base, so this may be a read error. The J gene is TRBJ2-1, the V gene TRBV29-1; 8 bases match TRBD2. CDR3 length: 12 residues. Germline CDR1 is SQVTM and CDR2 is ANQGSEA. CDR3 sequence: CGATGGNNEQFF. DNA for the CDR3: TGCGGCGCGACGGGAGGGAACAATGAGCAGTTCTTC.

This clonotype came up a few times. This chain joins TRBV10-2 and TRBJ2-7; 8 bases match TRBD1. Germline V gene sequence: CDR1 WSHSY, CDR2 SAAADI. The CDR3 covers 14 residues. The ends lost 6 bases at V and 2 bases at J; junction bases unmatched: 6. CDR3 sequence reads: CASRIGQGTYEQYF. The CDR3 DNA sequence: TGCGCCAGCAGGATCGGACAGGGAACCTACGAGCAGTACTTC.

CDR3 loop: CASSQGKGTGVSYEQYF. DNA of the CDR3: TGTGCCAGCAGCCAAGGCAAAGGGACAGGAGTTTCCTACGAGCAGTACTTC. The chain combines TRBV4-2 with TRBJ2-7, with 8 bases matching TRBD1. V lost 1 base to trimming and J lost 1 base; unmatched junction nucleotides: 9. The CDR3 length is 17 residues. Germline V gene lookup returns CDR1 LGHNA and CDR2 YNFKEQ.

This clonotype has a handful of counts. The rearrangement joins TRBV4-3 to TRBJ2-5; D tentatively fits TRBD1 or TRBD2 (5 bases each). Germline V CDR1 and CDR2: LGHNA, YSLEER. This CDR3 region has 15 residues. Trimming pared 0 bases from V and 7 bases from J, leaving 15 bases between. CDR3 coding DNA: TGCGCCAGCAGCCAAGATTTGGGGACCCGGGCGACCCAGTACTTC. Translated: CASSQDLGTRATQYF.

The chain uses TRBV7-9 and TRBJ1-4; no firm D call. V lost 2 bases and J lost 8, with 9 bases in between. Germline CDR1 and CDR2: SEHNR and FQNEAQ (reference sequence). This CDR3 spans 13 amino acids. CDR3 sequence reads: CASSLTRGEKLFF. The CDR3 coding sequence is TGTGCCAGCAGCTTAACACGGGGAGAAAAACTGTTTTTT. The entire variable domain, with the rest obtained from reference TRBV7-9 and TRBJ1-4, is as follows: DTGVSQNPRHKITKRGQNVTFRCDPISEHNRLYWYRQTLGQGPEFLTYFQNEAQLEKSRLLSDRFSAERPKGSFSTLEIQRTEQGDSAMYLCASSLTRGEKLFFGSGTQLSVL.

J is TRBJ2-3 and V is TRBV4-1, with TRBD2 identical over 11 bases. CDR1 MGHRA and CDR2 YSYEKL come from the germline V gene. The CDR3 extends over 16 amino acids. J lost 5 bases, V lost 4 bases, and 8 bases had no gene match. Written as DNA, the CDR3 is TGCGCCAGCAGCCTAATCATAGCGGGAGGGAGAGATACGCAGTATTTT. Translated: CASSLIIAGGRDTQYF.

This clonotype has just one count. V and J are TRBV2 and TRBJ2-1; TRBD2 matches at 14 bases. The V segment lost 4 bases and the J segment 4 bases; nucleotides outside the gene matches: 6. This CDR3 is built from 17 residues. Germline V gives CDR1 SNHLY, CDR2 FYNNEI. In DNA, the CDR3 is TGTGCCAGCAGTGTCCCGGGACTAGCGGGAGTATACAATGAGCAGTTCTTC. As protein: CASSVPGLAGVYNEQFF.

The J gene is TRBJ2-1, the V gene TRBV12-3 or TRBV12-4, with TRBD2 matching 7 bases. Trimming at V came to 4 bases and at J to 8 bases, leaving 14 bases not matched to a gene. There are 16 residues in the CDR3. The CDR3 protein is CASSSARWGRDDEQFF. CDR3 bases: TGTGCCAGCAGTTCCGCTAGATGGGGGAGGGACGATGAGCAGTTCTTC.

The V and J genes are TRBV15 and TRBJ2-6, with unresolved D. CDR3 size: 15 residues. V shed 8 bases and J shed 2 bases, with 13 bases lying between them. Germline loops: CDR1 LNHNV, CDR2 YYDKDF (reference sequence). The CDR3 DNA follows: TGTGCCACCGAAGCCATCCGGCCTGGGGCCAACGTCCTGACTTTC. This encodes CATEAIRPGANVLTF.

This clonotype was counted between two and nine times. This chain uses TRBV28 with TRBJ2-5; 13 positions match TRBD2. Trimming removed 5 bases from V and 3 bases from J; junction bases left unmatched: 6. This CDR3 comprises 16 residues. Germline assignment: CDR1 MDHEN and CDR2 SYDVKM. The CDR3 DNA follows: TGTGCCAGCAGTACCGGGACTAGCGGGACCAAAGAGACCCAGTACTTC. Residues: CASSTGTSGTKETQYF. The full variable domain, in which reference TRBV28 and TRBJ2-5 provide the parts outside the CDR3, is DVKVTQSSRYLVKRTGEKVFLECVQDMDHENMFWYRQDPGLGLRLIYFSYDVKMKEKGDIPEGYSVSREKKERFSLILESASTNQTSMYLCASSTGTSGTKETQYFGPGTRLLVL.

The chain uses TRBV11-2 and TRBJ2-3, with 7 bases aligning to TRBD1. V lost 3 bases and J lost 0; bases outside the gene matches: 6. This CDR3 is built from 16 residues. Germline V gene lookup returns CDR1 SGHAT and CDR2 FQNNGV. In DNA, the CDR3 is TGTGCCAGCAGCTTGAACAGGGGAATAAGCACAGATACGCAGTATTTT. It specifies CASSLNRGISTDTQYF.

The CDR3 loop reads CASSPRLNPYEQYF. The CDR3 nucleotides are TGTGCCAGCAGCCCCCGTTTAAACCCCTACGAGCAGTACTTC. The V call is TRBV6-5, the J call TRBJ2-5; no firm D call. Gene TRBJ2-7 matches the end of the DNA better, so the J call may be wrong. The CDR3 runs 14 residues. The germline gives CDR1 MNHEY, CDR2 SVGAGI.

Remarks on this clonotype: This may come from a read error, since a much larger clone is one base off. The chain has TRBV7-2 and TRBJ2-1; 7 nucleotides line up with TRBD2. The CDR3 extends over 14 amino acids. The V segment lost 5 bases and the J segment 13 bases; nucleotides outside the gene matches: 14. Germline V lookup: CDR1 SGHTA, CDR2 FQGNSA. The chain's CDR3 is CASSVGTRGREQFF. CDR3 in DNA: TGTGCCAGCAGCGTAGGGACTCGCGGGAGAGAACAGTTCTTC. Together with reference TRBV7-2 and TRBJ2-1, the CDR3 gives the full variable domain: GAGVSQSPSNKVTEKGKDVELRCDPISGHTALYWYRQSLGQGLEFLIYFQGNSAPDKSGLPSDRFSAERTGGSVSTLTIQRTQQEDSAVYLCASSVGTRGREQFFGPGTRLTVL.

V gene TRBV4-3 combines with J gene TRBJ2-2; no clear D gene. V dropped 1 base and J dropped 1 base, with 7 bases sitting between them. CDR3 length equals 15 residues. Per the germline V gene, CDR1 is LGHNA and CDR2 is YSLEER. The DNA for the CDR3 is TGCGCCAGCAGCCAAGTTGGTAGGAACACCGGGGAGCTGTTTTTT. It is translated as CASSQVGRNTGELFF.

The rearrangement uses TRBV18 and TRBJ1-1; TRBD1 agrees at 9 bases. The CDR3 spans 12 residues. V lost 5 bases to trimming and J lost 9 bases; unmatched junction nucleotides: 4. The V gene's germline CDR1 is KGHSH and CDR2 LQKENI. In DNA form, the CDR3 reads TGTGCCAGCTCATCGGGACAGGGCAAAGCTTTCTTT. It codes for CASSSGQGKAFF.

The chain uses TRBV5-1 and TRBJ2-1, with 14 bases aligning to TRBD2. From germline, CDR1 is SGHRS and CDR2 YFSETQ. V lost 3 bases and J lost 4; bases outside the gene matches: 3. CDR3 length equals 16 residues. The chain's CDR3 is CASSWGLAGAYNEQFF. For the CDR3, the DNA is TGCGCCAGCAGCTGGGGACTAGCGGGAGCTTACAATGAGCAGTTCTTC.

The CDR3, as DNA: TGTGCCAGCAGTTACGAGGGAATCGTAGATACGCAGTATTTT. It codes for CASSYEGIVDTQYF. The chain is built from TRBV6-2 or TRBV6-3 and TRBJ2-3, with D perhaps TRBD2 (5 bases). Germline CDR1 reads MNHEY; CDR2 reads SVGEGT. V lost 2 bases and J 5 bases, leaving 11 bases between the germline ends. The CDR3 length is 14 residues.

This clonotype was observed a few times. The chain joins TRBV12-3 or TRBV12-4 to TRBJ2-6; D ambiguous. This CDR3 region has 18 residues. V lost 6 bases and J lost 0, with 18 bases in between. The CDR3 loop reads CASSPVGALDSGANVLTF. CDR3 coding DNA: TGTGCCAGCAGCCCAGTCGGTGCTCTCGACTCTGGGGCCAACGTCCTGACTTTC.